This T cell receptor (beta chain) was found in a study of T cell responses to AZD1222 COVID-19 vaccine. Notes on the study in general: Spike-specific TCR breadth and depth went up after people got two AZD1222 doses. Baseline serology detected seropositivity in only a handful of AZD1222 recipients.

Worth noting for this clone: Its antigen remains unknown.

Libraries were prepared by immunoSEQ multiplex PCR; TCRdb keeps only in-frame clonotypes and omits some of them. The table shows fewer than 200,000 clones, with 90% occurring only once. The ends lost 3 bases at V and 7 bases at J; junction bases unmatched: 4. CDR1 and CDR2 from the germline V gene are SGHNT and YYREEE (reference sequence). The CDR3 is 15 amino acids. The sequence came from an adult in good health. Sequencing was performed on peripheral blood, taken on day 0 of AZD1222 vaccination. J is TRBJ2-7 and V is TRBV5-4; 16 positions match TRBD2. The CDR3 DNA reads TGTGCCAGCAGCTCCGGGACTAGCGGGGGGGAAGAGCAGTACTTC. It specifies CASSSGTSGGEEQYF.